The clone carrying this T cell receptor beta chain was counted once. The sequenced patients had an expansion of CD8+CD57+ cells seen by flow cytometry. This entry comes from a study of CD8+CD57+ T cells in acquired aplastic anemia. The CDR3 totals 17 residues. Trimming cost V 5 bases and J 2 bases; bases outside gene matches: 14. Germline V lookup: CDR1 SGHAT, CDR2 FQNNGV. TCR beta VDJ and CDR3 were profiled, and genomic DNA was the template. TCRdb analysed the reads with MiXCR anew, one entry per CDR3 protein. The sample includes 150,000 to 200,000 distinct CDR3 sequences, about half seen only once; the top ten take 13%.

The TCR originated in a human donor with aplastic anemia. The rearrangement uses TRBV11-2 and TRBJ2-5; TRBD1 matches 7 bases. Sequencing used sorted CD4+, CD8+, or CD8+CD57+ T cells (not recorded which) from PBMCs. CDR3 residues: CASSPQGTVKLQETQYF. CDR3 DNA sequence: TGTGCCAGCAGCCCCCAAGGGACAGTAAAATTACAAGAGACCCAGTACTTC.